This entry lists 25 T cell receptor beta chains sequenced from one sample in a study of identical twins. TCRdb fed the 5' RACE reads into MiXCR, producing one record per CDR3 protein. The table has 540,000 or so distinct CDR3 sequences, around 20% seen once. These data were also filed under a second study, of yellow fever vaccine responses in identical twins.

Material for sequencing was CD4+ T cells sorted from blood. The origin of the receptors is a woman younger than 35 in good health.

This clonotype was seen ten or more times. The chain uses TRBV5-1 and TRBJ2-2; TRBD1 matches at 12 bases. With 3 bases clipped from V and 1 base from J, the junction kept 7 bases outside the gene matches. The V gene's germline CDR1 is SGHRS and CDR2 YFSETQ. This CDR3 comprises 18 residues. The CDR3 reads CASSSGTGGAQNTGELFF. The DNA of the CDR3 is TGCGCCAGCAGCTCCGGGACAGGGGGCGCGCAGAACACCGGGGAGCTGTTTTTT.

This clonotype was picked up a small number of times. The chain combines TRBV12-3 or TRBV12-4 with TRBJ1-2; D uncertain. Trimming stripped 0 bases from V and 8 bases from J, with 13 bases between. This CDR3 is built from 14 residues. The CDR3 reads CASSLAPYGWGYTF. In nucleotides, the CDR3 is TGTGCCAGCAGTTTAGCGCCATATGGTTGGGGCTACACCTTC.

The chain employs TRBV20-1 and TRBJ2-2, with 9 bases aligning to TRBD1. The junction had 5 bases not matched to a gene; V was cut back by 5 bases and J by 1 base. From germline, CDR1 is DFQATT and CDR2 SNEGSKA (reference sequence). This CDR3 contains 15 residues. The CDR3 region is CSASRQGGNTGELFF. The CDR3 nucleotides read TGCAGTGCTTCGCGACAGGGGGGGAACACCGGGGAGCTGTTTTTT.

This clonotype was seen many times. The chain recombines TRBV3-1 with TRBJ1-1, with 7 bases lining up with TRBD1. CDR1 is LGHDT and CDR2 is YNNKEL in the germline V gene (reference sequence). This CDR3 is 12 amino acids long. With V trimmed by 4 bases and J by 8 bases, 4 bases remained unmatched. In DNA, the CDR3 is TGTGCCAGCAGCCCCCGGGACAGAGAAGCTTTCTTT. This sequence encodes CASSPRDREAFF.

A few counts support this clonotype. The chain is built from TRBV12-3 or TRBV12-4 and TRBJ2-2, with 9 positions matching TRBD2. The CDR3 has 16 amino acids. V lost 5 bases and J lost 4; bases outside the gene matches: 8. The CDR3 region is CASSLLAGGSTGELFF. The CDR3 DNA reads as TGTGCCAGCAGTCTTTTGGCGGGAGGGAGCACCGGGGAGCTGTTTTTT.

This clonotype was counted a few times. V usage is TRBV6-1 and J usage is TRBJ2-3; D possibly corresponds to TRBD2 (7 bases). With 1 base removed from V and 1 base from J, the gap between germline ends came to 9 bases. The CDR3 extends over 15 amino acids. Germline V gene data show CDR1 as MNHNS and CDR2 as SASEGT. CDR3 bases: TGTGCCAGCAGTGAAGTAGGGGGGGGCACAGATACGCAGTATTTT. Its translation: CASSEVGGGTDTQYF.

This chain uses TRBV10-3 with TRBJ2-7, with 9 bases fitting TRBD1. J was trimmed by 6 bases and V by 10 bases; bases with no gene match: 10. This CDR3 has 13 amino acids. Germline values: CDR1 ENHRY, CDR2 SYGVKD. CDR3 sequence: CATLSTGGFEQYV. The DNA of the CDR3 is TGTGCCACGCTCTCGACAGGGGGATTCGAGCAGTACGTC.

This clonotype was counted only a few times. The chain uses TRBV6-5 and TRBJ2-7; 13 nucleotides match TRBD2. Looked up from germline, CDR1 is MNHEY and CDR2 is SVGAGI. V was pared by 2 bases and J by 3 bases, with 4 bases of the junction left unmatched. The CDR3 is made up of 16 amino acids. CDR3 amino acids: CASSYGGLAGFYEQYF. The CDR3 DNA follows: TGTGCCAGCAGTTACGGGGGACTAGCGGGGTTCTACGAGCAGTACTTC.

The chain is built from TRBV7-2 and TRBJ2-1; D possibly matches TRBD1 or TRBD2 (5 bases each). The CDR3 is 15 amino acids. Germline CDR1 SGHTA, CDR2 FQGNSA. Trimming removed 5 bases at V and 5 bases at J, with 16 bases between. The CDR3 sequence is CASSREGFLDNEQFF. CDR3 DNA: TGTGCCAGCAGCCGTGAGGGGTTTTTGGACAATGAGCAGTTCTTC.

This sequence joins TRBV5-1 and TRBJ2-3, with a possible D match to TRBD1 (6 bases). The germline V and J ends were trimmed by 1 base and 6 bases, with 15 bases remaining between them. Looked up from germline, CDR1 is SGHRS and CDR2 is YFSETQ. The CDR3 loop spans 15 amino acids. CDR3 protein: CASSLLPAGADTQYF. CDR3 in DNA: TGCGCCAGCAGCTTGTTGCCAGCAGGGGCGGATACGCAGTATTTT.

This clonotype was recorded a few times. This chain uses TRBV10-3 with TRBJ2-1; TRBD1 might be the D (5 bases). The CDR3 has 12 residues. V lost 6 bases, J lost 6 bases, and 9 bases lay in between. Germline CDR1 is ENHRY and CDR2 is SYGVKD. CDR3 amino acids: CAISQTANEQFF. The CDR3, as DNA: TGTGCCATCAGCCAGACAGCCAATGAGCAGTTCTTC.

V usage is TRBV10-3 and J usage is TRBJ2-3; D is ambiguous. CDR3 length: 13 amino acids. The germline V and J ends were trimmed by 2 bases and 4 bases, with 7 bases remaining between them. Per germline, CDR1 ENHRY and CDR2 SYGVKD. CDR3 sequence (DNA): TGTGCCATCAGTGAGGCTAGAGCAGATACGCAGTATTTT. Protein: CAISEARADTQYF.

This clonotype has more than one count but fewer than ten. In nucleotides, the CDR3 is TGTGCCAGCAGTTTGCGGACAGGGGGATCTGGAAACACCATATATTTT. Its translation: CASSLRTGGSGNTIYF. The chain has TRBV12-3 or TRBV12-4 and TRBJ1-3; the match to TRBD1 covers 10 bases. The J segment lost 1 base and the V segment lost 3 bases, leaving 3 bases of the junction unmatched. This CDR3 spans 16 amino acids.

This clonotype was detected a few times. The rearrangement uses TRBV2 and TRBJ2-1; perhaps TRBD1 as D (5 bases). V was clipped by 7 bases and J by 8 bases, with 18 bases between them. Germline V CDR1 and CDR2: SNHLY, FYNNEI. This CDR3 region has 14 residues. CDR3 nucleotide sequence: TGTGCCAGCATCCTCTTGGCTGGGGCGGATGAGCAGTTCTTC. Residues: CASILLAGADEQFF.

CDR3 coding DNA: TGCAGTGCTAGAGATCGAGACCACGGGGGAATGCTGTACAATGAGCAGTTCTTC. This codes for CSARDRDHGGMLYNEQFF. The rearrangement links TRBV20-1 to TRBJ2-1; D is possibly TRBD2 (6 bases). Looked up from germline, CDR1 is DFQATT and CDR2 is SNEGSKA (reference sequence). V was pared by 0 bases and J by 4 bases, with 22 bases between. This CDR3 is built from 18 residues.

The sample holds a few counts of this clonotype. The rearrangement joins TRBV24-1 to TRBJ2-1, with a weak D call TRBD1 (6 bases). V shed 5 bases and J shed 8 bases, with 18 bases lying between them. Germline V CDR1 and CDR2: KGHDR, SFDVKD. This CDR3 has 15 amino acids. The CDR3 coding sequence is TGTGCCACCAGTGCCCCAAAGGACAGAGGCCATGAGCAGTTCTTC. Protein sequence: CATSAPKDRGHEQFF.

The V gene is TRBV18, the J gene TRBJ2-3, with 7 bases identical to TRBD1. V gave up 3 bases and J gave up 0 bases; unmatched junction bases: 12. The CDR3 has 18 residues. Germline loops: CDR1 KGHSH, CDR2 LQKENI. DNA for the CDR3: TGTGCCAGCTCACCGCCGGACAGGCTCACCTATAGCACAGATACGCAGTATTTT. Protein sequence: CASSPPDRLTYSTDTQYF.

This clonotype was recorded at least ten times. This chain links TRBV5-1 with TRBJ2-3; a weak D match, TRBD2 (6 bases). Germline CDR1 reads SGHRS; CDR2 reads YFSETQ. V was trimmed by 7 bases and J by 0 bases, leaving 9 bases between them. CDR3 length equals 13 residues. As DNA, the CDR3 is TGCGCCAGCTCGGAGGGGAGCACAGATACGCAGTATTTT. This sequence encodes CASSEGSTDTQYF. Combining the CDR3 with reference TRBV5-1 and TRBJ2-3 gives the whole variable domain KAGVTQTPRYLIKTRGQQVTLSCSPISGHRSVSWYQQTPGQGLQFLFEYFSETQRNKGNFPGRFSGRQFSNSRSEMNVSTLELGDSALYLCASSEGSTDTQYFGPGTRLTVL.

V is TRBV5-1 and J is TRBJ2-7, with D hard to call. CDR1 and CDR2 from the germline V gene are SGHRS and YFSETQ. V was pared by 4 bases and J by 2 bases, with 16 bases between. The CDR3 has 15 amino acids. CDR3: CASSKENGPTYEQYF. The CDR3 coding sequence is TGCGCCAGCAGCAAGGAAAACGGCCCCACCTACGAGCAGTACTTC.

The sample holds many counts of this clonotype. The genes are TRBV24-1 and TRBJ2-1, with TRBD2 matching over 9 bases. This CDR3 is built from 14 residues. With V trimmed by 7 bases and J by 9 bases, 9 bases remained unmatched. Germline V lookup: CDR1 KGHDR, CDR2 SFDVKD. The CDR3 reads CATRSGRPAGEQFF. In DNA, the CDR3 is TGTGCCACCAGGAGCGGGAGGCCCGCGGGTGAGCAGTTCTTC.

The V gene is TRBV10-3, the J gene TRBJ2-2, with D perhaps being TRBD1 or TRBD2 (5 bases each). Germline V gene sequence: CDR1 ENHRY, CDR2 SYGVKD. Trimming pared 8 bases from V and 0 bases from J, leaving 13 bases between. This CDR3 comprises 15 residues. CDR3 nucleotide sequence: TGTGCCATCGGAAGAGGGGCCCCGAACACCGGGGAGCTGTTTTTT. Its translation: CAIGRGAPNTGELFF.

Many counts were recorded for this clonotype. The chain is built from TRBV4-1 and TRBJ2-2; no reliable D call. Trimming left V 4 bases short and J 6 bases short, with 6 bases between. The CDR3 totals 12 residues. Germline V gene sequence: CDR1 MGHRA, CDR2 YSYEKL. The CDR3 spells CASSRPAGELFF. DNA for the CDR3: TGCGCCAGCAGCCGGCCTGCCGGGGAGCTGTTTTTT.

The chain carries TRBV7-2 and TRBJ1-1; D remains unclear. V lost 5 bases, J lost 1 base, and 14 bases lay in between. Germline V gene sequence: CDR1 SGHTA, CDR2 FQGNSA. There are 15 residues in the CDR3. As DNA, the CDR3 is TGTGCCAGCAGCCCCCGGCCGGGCCAGAACACTGAAGCTTTCTTT. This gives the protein CASSPRPGQNTEAFF.

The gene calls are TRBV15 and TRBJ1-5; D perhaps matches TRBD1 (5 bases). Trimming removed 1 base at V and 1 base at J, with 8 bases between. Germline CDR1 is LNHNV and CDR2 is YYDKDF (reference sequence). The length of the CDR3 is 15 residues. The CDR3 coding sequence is TGTGCCACCAGCAGAGCTGGGGGGAGCAATCAGCCCCAGCATTTT. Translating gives CATSRAGGSNQPQHF.

In DNA, the CDR3 is TGTGCCAGCAGTCCGTCTTCGGGGACTAGCGGGAGGTTAAACGAGCAGTACTTC. Residues: CASSPSSGTSGRLNEQYF. The rearrangement joins TRBV27 to TRBJ2-7, with 15 bases matching TRBD2. Trimming at V came to 5 bases and at J to 5 bases, leaving 13 bases not matched to a gene. CDR1 is MNHEY, CDR2 SMNVEV, per germline (reference sequence). CDR3 size: 18 residues.